The 3 T cell receptor beta chains below come from one sample, sequenced in a study of molecular identifiers for immune sequencing clone quantification. TCRdb reanalysed the PCR reads using MiXCR and keeps one entry per CDR3 protein. Among roughly 320,000 distinct CDR3 sequences listed, roughly 23% were seen once. The sample comprised naive CD8+ T cells from blood, with Jurkat cell RNA spiked in. Documented subset: FACS-sorted CD8+CD4-CCR7+CD45RA+ naive T cells. The receptors were gathered from a human donor in good health. Some libraries in this study had Jurkat cell RNA spiked in.

This clonotype was found many times. The chain recombines TRBV4-1 with TRBJ2-7, with D possibly being TRBD1 (5 bases). The V end was cut by 4 bases, the J end by 6 bases, with 16 bases between. The CDR3 consists of 14 residues. CDR1 and CDR2 from the germline V gene are MGHRA and YSYEKL. CDR3 in amino acids: CASSRQHKGVEQYF. The CDR3 nucleotides are TGCGCCAGCAGCCGCCAGCATAAAGGGGTCGAGCAGTACTTC.

A remark on this clonotype: One base away lies a much larger clone, so this may be a sequencing read error. V gene TRBV12-3 or TRBV12-4 combines with J gene TRBJ2-3; D is ambiguous. The V gene lost 3 bases and the J gene lost 5 bases, with 6 bases spanning the gap. The CDR3 extends over 12 amino acids. CDR3 in amino acids: CASSFGIDTQYF. The CDR3 bases are TGTGCCAGCAGTTTTGGGATAGATACGCAGTATTTT.

This clonotype came up many times. The genes are TRBV6-2 or TRBV6-3 and TRBJ2-5; TRBD2 matches 8 bases. V shed 6 bases and J 2 bases; nucleotides not matched to a gene: 5. CDR1 is MNHEY, CDR2 SVGEGT, per germline. This CDR3 spans 14 amino acids. The CDR3 DNA follows: TGTGCCAGCAGCGCCGGGGGGGGTCAAGAGACCCAGTACTTC. Protein sequence: CASSAGGGQETQYF.